These 27 T cell receptor beta chains share one sample of origin, sequenced in a study of cytomegalovirus exposure and HLA in healthy donors (dated by TCRdb to the late 2010s). Libraries were constructed by the immunoSEQ multiplex PCR assay. For the multiplex PCR, a mixture combining 60 forward primers for TCR Vbeta segments and 13 reverse primers for TCR Jbeta segments was used. TCRdb took this table from immuneACCESS and kept in-frame rearrangements with V and J called. Such tables lack part of the clones; where checked against another copy, unresolved V genes explain under half of the gap, and the rest is unexplained. The sample includes around 99,000 clones, with about 80% observed a single time. The leading ten clones occupy around 3.4% of the sample. What was sequenced was PBMCs. These receptors all come from a man aged 40-49 years in good health and CMV-seronegative.

V and J are TRBV6-6 and TRBJ2-1, with TRBD2 matching over 13 bases. V was clipped by 6 bases and J by 7 bases; unmatched bases: 6. The CDR3 consists of 15 residues. CDR1 is MNHNY, CDR2 SVGAGI, per germline (reference sequence). The CDR3: CASSLGLAGANEQFF. DNA for the CDR3: TGTGCCAGCAGCCTTGGACTAGCGGGGGCGAATGAGCAGTTCTTC.

The V gene is TRBV29-1, the J gene TRBJ2-7; D perhaps matches TRBD1 (6 bases). V was cut by 4 bases and J by 2 bases, with 9 bases left in between. The CDR3 runs 12 residues. The germline gives CDR1 SQVTM, CDR2 ANQGSEA. The CDR3 protein is CSVGDTTYEQYF. In DNA, the CDR3 is TGCAGCGTTGGGGACACGACCTACGAGCAGTACTTC.

V is TRBV27 and J is TRBJ1-6; 9 positions agree with TRBD1. With V trimmed by 5 bases and J by 8 bases, 7 bases remained unmatched. The germline gives CDR1 MNHEY, CDR2 SMNVEV (reference sequence). This CDR3 has 15 amino acids. The CDR3 coding sequence is TGTGCCAGCAGTCCGACGGACAGGGGATATTCACCCCTCCACTTT. Its protein product is CASSPTDRGYSPLHF.

With respect to this clone: This CDR3 fails to terminate in the conserved phenylalanine or tryptophan, so it likely reflects a read error. The J gene is TRBJ1-5, the V gene TRBV10-1; 7 bases line up with TRBD1. CDR3 size: 14 residues. Germline CDR1 WNHNN, CDR2 SYGVQD (reference sequence). Unmatched junction bases numbered 5, after V lost 5 bases and J lost 4 bases. The CDR3 nucleotides are TGCGCCAGCAGTCCACAGGGGATAAATCAGCCCCAGCATCTT. Translating it yields CASSPQGINQPQHL.

This clone was picked up one time. The V call is TRBV5-6, the J call TRBJ1-2, with 8 bases lining up with TRBD1. This CDR3 is 15 amino acids long. Unmatched junction bases numbered 9, after V lost 0 bases and J lost 8 bases. The V gene's germline CDR1 is SGHDT and CDR2 YYEEEE. This CDR3 is CASSLGGQGFFGYTF. The CDR3 DNA is TGTGCCAGCAGCTTGGGCGGACAGGGCTTTTTCGGCTACACCTTC.

This clone was observed a few times. The chain has TRBV19 and TRBJ2-7, with D possibly being TRBD1 (7 bases). This CDR3 has 14 residues. Per the germline V gene, CDR1 is LNHDA and CDR2 is SQIVND (reference sequence). Trimming cost V 6 bases and J 6 bases, with 18 bases left between them. CDR3 region: CASRSQGQGGEQYF. Here the CDR3 DNA reads TGTGCCAGTAGGTCACAGGGGCAGGGGGGCGAGCAGTACTTC.

This clone came up once. The rearrangement uses TRBV25-1 and TRBJ2-1; 9 bases fit TRBD1. This CDR3 spans 15 amino acids. The germline CDR1 and CDR2 sequences are MGHDK and SYGVNS. V lost 4 bases to trimming and J lost 9 bases; unmatched junction nucleotides: 10. DNA for the CDR3: TGTGCCAGCAGTGCGGACAGGGGCTCGGGGAGTGAGCAGTTCTTC. The encoded protein is CASSADRGSGSEQFF.

The rearrangement links TRBV18 to TRBJ1-1; 7 positions match TRBD1. The germline V gene has CDR1 KGHSH and CDR2 LQKENI. This CDR3 is built from 15 residues. V gave up 4 bases and J gave up 1 base; unmatched junction bases: 6. The CDR3 loop is CASSQGQESNTEAFF. CDR3 in DNA: TGTGCCAGCTCACAAGGACAGGAATCGAACACTGAAGCTTTCTTT.

Of note for this clone: Distinct nucleotide sequences in the sample also encode this CDR3. The genes are TRBV7-3 and TRBJ2-3, with 7 bases fitting TRBD2. CDR3 length: 15 residues. The germline gives CDR1 SGHTA, CDR2 FQGTGA. Trimming took 4 bases from V and 2 from J; bases not matched to a gene: 6. The CDR3 DNA is TGTGCCAGCAGCTCTAGCGGCGGGGCCACAGATACGCAGTATTTT. This codes for CASSSSGGATDTQYF.

The chain is built from TRBV30 and TRBJ2-3; 11 bases line up with TRBD2. CDR3 length equals 15 residues. Germline V gene sequence: CDR1 GTSNPN, CDR2 SVGIG (reference sequence). V gave up 0 bases and J gave up 5 bases; unmatched junction bases: 4. CDR3 amino acids: CAWSVLAGALDTQYF. The CDR3 nucleotides are TGTGCCTGGAGTGTACTAGCGGGGGCACTAGATACGCAGTATTTT.

V gene TRBV6-1 combines with J gene TRBJ2-6, with TRBD1 as a possible D gene (6 bases). Between the trimmed V and J ends, which lost 5 bases and 6 bases, there was a span of 14 bases. The CDR3 runs 15 residues. From germline, CDR1 is MNHNS and CDR2 SASEGT. The CDR3 protein is CASSSEAGVANVLTF. In nucleotides, the CDR3 is TGTGCCAGCAGTAGCGAGGCAGGGGTGGCCAACGTCCTGACTTTC.

The chain has TRBV5-1 and TRBJ1-3; D is uncertain. CDR1 SGHRS and CDR2 YFSETQ come from the germline V gene. Trimming took off 4 bases at V and 0 bases at J, with 8 bases between the two ends. CDR3 length equals 14 residues. DNA for the CDR3: TGCGCCAGCAGCCAGGAAAACTCTGGAAACACCATATATTTT. This encodes CASSQENSGNTIYF.

V gene TRBV4-2 combines with J gene TRBJ2-3; no reliable D call. The V end lost 4 bases, the J end lost 6 bases, and 14 bases lay between the germline ends. CDR1 and CDR2 (germline): LGHNA, YNFKEQ. The CDR3 spans 14 residues. In DNA form, the CDR3 reads TGTGCCAGCAGCCGTAGTCTTGAAGCGGATACGCAGTATTTT. Its protein product is CASSRSLEADTQYF.

The chain couples TRBV7-6 to TRBJ1-1; D might be TRBD1 (6 bases). This CDR3 has 16 residues. V shed 4 bases and J shed 3 bases, with 18 bases lying between them. Germline CDR1 SGHVS, CDR2 FNYEAQ. CDR3 sequence (DNA): TGTGCCAGCAGCTCCAAAGGTAACAGGGTAGACACTGAAGCTTTCTTT. Protein product: CASSSKGNRVDTEAFF.

The chain employs TRBV28 and TRBJ1-2; D perhaps matches TRBD1 (6 bases). The CDR3 is 10 amino acids. CDR1 is MDHEN, CDR2 SYDVKM, per germline. The V end lost 9 bases, the J end lost 8 bases, and 10 bases lay between the germline ends. CDR3 loop: CASQGLGYTF. CDR3 coding DNA: TGTGCCAGTCAGGGGTTGGGCTACACCTTC.

This rearrangement joins TRBV28 to TRBJ2-1, with TRBD1 as a possible D gene (6 bases). This CDR3 contains 14 residues. CDR1 and CDR2 (germline): MDHEN, SYDVKM. The germline V and J ends were trimmed by 2 bases and 7 bases, with 12 bases remaining between them. CDR3 sequence reads: CASSLGGGVNEQFF. Here the CDR3 DNA reads TGTGCCAGCAGTTTAGGGGGCGGTGTGAATGAGCAGTTCTTC.

This clone has just one count. The chain links TRBV5-4 to TRBJ1-1, with no clear D. V gave up 0 bases and J gave up 2 bases, with 8 bases separating them. Germline CDR1 and CDR2: SGHNT and YYREEE (reference sequence). The CDR3 extends over 14 amino acids. The DNA for the CDR3 is TGTGCCAGCAGCTTGGGCGGGTATAACACTGAAGCTTTCTTT. The encoded protein is CASSLGGYNTEAFF.

The chain carries TRBV6-5 and TRBJ1-5, with 7 bases aligning to TRBD1. The CDR3 totals 14 residues. Germline V gene lookup returns CDR1 MNHEY and CDR2 SVGAGI. J gave up 5 bases and V 6 bases, and 7 bases lay outside the gene matches. CDR3 in DNA: TGTGCCAGCAGAACCATCGGGACAGATCAGCCCCAGCATTTT. Protein sequence: CASRTIGTDQPQHF.

This chain links TRBV30 with TRBJ2-5, with 12 bases aligning to TRBD2. Trimming took 3 bases from V and 5 from J; bases not matched to a gene: 7. The V gene's germline CDR1 is GTSNPN and CDR2 SVGIG (reference sequence). This CDR3 has 15 residues. CDR3 nucleotides: TGTGCCTGGAGCCTGACTAGCGGGGGCTGGGAGACCCAGTACTTC. This codes for CAWSLTSGGWETQYF.

This clone was observed once. The chain has TRBV29-1 and TRBJ2-7; tentatively, D is TRBD1 (6 bases). CDR1 and CDR2 (germline): SQVTM, ANQGSEA. The CDR3 sequence is 13 residues long. V was shortened by 7 bases and J by 6 bases, with 19 bases between the two germline ends. The CDR3 loop reads CSGGGQTLREQYF. CDR3 bases: TGCAGCGGAGGTGGACAGACCCTTCGCGAGCAGTACTTC.

The chain links TRBV27 to TRBJ2-7, with TRBD2 matching over 7 bases. This CDR3 spans 14 amino acids. Per the germline V gene, CDR1 is MNHEY and CDR2 is SMNVEV (reference sequence). V lost 5 bases and J lost 2; bases outside the gene matches: 6. CDR3 amino acids: CASSPQRDPYEQYF. The CDR3 DNA sequence: TGTGCCAGCAGTCCCCAGCGGGACCCCTACGAGCAGTACTTC.

The J gene is TRBJ2-4, the V gene TRBV30; 7 bases are shared with TRBD2. The V gene end was trimmed by 2 bases and the J gene end by 0 bases; junction bases not matched to a gene: 10. The CDR3 contains 17 residues. The V gene's germline CDR1 is GTSNPN and CDR2 SVGIG (reference sequence). The CDR3 DNA follows: TGTGCCTGGAGTCCTCCCCGGGGGGATTTAGCCAAAAACATTCAGTACTTC. Protein product: CAWSPPRGDLAKNIQYF.

The chain employs TRBV5-6 and TRBJ2-3; tentatively, D is TRBD2 (7 bases). Germline V gene sequence: CDR1 SGHDT, CDR2 YYEEEE. V shed 4 bases and J shed 4 bases, with 13 bases lying between them. The CDR3 sequence is 14 residues long. The CDR3 here is CASSPGGGADTQYF. The CDR3, as DNA: TGTGCCAGCAGCCCCGGAGGGGGGGCAGATACGCAGTATTTT.

V gene TRBV30 combines with J gene TRBJ2-7, with 8 bases matching TRBD1. V was pared by 2 bases and J by 1 base, with 7 bases of the junction left unmatched. The CDR3 covers 15 residues. CDR1 and CDR2 from the germline V gene are GTSNPN and SVGIG (reference sequence). Here the CDR3 DNA reads TGTGCCTGGAGTTATTGGACAGGGAGTTCCTACGAGCAGTACTTC. Residues: CAWSYWTGSSYEQYF.

The CDR3 sequence: CAWSWEAEAFF. CDR3 DNA: TGTGCCTGGAGTTGGGAGGCTGAAGCTTTCTTT. V gene TRBV30 combines with J gene TRBJ1-1; D is unclear. Looked up from germline, CDR1 is GTSNPN and CDR2 is SVGIG (reference sequence). The germline V and J ends were trimmed by 2 bases and 6 bases, with 7 bases remaining between them. The CDR3 covers 11 residues.

This clone was seen only a few times. The rearrangement joins TRBV30 to TRBJ1-5; no clear D. The CDR3 spans 14 residues. Germline CDR1 is GTSNPN and CDR2 is SVGIG (reference sequence). The ends were cut back, 0 bases at V and 3 bases at J, with 9 bases in the middle. The CDR3 reads CAWSVGRNNQPQHF. The DNA of the CDR3 is TGTGCCTGGAGTGTGGGCAGAAACAATCAGCCCCAGCATTTT.

V and J are TRBV6-1 and TRBJ2-2; the D gene is possibly TRBD1 (5 bases). V was shortened by 4 bases and J by 1 base, with 13 bases between the two germline ends. From germline, CDR1 is MNHNS and CDR2 SASEGT. The length of the CDR3 is 16 residues. CDR3 coding DNA: TGTGCCAGCAGTGCGACAGAGAGACGGAACACCGGGGAGCTGTTTTTT. It translates to CASSATERRNTGELFF.